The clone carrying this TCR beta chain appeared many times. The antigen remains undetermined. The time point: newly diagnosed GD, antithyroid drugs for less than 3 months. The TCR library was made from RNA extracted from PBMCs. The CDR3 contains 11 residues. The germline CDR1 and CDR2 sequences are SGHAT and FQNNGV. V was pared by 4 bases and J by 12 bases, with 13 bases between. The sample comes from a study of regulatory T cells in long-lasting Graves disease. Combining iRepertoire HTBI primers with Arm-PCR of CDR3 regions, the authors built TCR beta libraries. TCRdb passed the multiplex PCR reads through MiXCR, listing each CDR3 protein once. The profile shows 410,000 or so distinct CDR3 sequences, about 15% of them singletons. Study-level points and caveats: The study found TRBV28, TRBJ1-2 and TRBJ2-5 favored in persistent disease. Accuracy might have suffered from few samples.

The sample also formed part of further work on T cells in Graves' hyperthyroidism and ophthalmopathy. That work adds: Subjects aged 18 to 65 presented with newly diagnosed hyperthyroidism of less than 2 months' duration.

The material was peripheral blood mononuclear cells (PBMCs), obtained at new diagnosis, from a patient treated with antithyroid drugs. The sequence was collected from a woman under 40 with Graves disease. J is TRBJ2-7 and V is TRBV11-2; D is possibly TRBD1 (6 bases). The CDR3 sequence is CASSYGTRVYF. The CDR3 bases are TGTGCCAGCAGCTACGGGACAAGAGTGTACTTC.